This TCR beta chain originates from a study of post-analysis software for immune sequencing data. Looking at the study overall: Multiple sclerosis in the patients followed relapsing-remitting, secondary progressive and progressive-relapsing courses.

Germline V gives CDR1 LNHDA, CDR2 SQIVND (reference sequence). The CDR3 loop spans 16 amino acids. V lost 5 bases and J lost 2; bases outside the gene matches: 12. To note about this clonotype: What it recognizes is unknown.

Study-wide points: The F measure placed samples prepared in the same batch into strongly shared clusters. Controls significantly exceeded multiple sclerosis patients in normalized Chao1 diversity. Patients showed TRBV5-6, TRBV5-1 and TRBV20-1 among five TRBV segments more frequent than in controls.

Researchers reported that TCR beta cDNA libraries carried unique molecular identifiers. T cells numbering about 0.9 to 11 million yielded cDNA molecules that totaled about 500,000. A single record per CDR3 protein comes from TCRdb applying MiXCR to the PCR reads. The sample records about 820,000 distinct CDR3 sequences, around 50% being singletons. The chain carries TRBV19 and TRBJ2-7; the match to TRBD1 covers 7 bases. This TCR was recovered from a girl between 5 and 17 years old with multiple sclerosis. Sequenced material: blood. In DNA, the CDR3 is TGTGCCAGTAGTCTACGACAGGGAGAAGGGGCCTACGAGCAGTACTTC. This gives the protein CASSLRQGEGAYEQYF.